This TCR beta chain was retrieved from a study of human T cells and chemical hapten exposure. Study overall: Sensitization involved placing 2% DPC onto a 2 cm by 2 cm region of upper inner arm skin. A patient group, mainly female, showed alopecia areata, totalis or universalis.

Per the authors' pipeline: Sampled TCR counts reached a median of 95,638 per sample, with values ranging from about 20,000 to 750,000. TCRdb passed the RACE reads through MiXCR, listing each CDR3 protein once. These V and J calls originate from TCRdb's pipeline instead of the authors' own analysis. The table lists about 100,000 distinct CDR3 sequences, over 10% of them singletons. This CDR3 has 14 residues. J lost 3 bases, V lost 5 bases, and 5 bases had no gene match. Germline V gene sequence: CDR1 MDHEN, CDR2 SYDVKM. Whole-study results and caveats: There were significantly more large CDR3 similarity clusters among expanded TCRs than among controls.

Many counts were recorded for this clonotype. The antigen is undetermined. Documented time point: patch test 2, 6 weeks after DPC sensitization. Treatment indicated: therapeutic diphenylcyclopropenone sensitization with weekly scalp DPC. The chain is built from TRBV28 and TRBJ2-5, with TRBD1 matching 8 bases. The clonotype originates from a woman aged 40 to 50 with alopecia areata. Some clones in this sample may be carry-over from other donors' samples. The source was whole blood, collected in connection with sensitization to the hapten diphenylcyclopropenone (DPC). The CDR3 loop reads CASSVQGGEETQYF. CDR3 bases: TGTGCCAGCAGTGTACAGGGGGGAGAAGAGACCCAGTACTTC.